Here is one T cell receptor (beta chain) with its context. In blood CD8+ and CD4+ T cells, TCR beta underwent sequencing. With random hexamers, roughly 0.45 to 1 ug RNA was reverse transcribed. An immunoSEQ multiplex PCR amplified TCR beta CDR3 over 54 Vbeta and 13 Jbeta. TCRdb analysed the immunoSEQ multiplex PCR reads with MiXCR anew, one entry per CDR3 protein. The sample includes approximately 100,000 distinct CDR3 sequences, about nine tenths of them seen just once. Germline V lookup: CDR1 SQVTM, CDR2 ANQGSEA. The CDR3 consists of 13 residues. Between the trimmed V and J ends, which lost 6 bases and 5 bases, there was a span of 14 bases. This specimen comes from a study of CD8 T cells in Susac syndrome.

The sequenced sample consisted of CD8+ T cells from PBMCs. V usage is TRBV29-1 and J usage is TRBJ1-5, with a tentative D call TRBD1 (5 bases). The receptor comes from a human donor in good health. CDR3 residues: CSVLTRGDQPQHF. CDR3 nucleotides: TGCAGCGTATTGACCCGGGGGGATCAGCCCCAGCATTTT.